The clone carrying this T cell receptor (beta chain) was observed a few times. What it recognizes is unknown. From approximately 400 ng of RNA, a library with molecular barcoded alpha/delta and beta/gamma adaptors was made. TCRdb used MiXCR to reprocess the reads, holding one entry per CDR3 protein. The table includes tens of thousands of distinct CDR3 sequences, roughly 19% detected once. The entry originates in a study of read filtering for tumor transcriptome and immune sequencing. Per germline, CDR1 SNHLY and CDR2 FYNNEI. The CDR3 runs to 15 residues. The V gene lost 6 bases and the J gene lost 3 bases, with 17 bases spanning the gap. The study, taken as a whole, reports: IR-seq captured clonotypes deeper and more reliably than RNA-seq. Dropping single-read clonotypes raised IR-seq and RNA-seq shared-clonotype correlation.

Source material: a population of CD138-negative cells sorted from bone marrow. This chain links TRBV2 with TRBJ2-5; a weak D match, TRBD2 (5 bases). This receptor was obtained from a donor at least 40 years old with multiple myeloma. The CDR3: CASSGPLGPEETQYF. CDR3 DNA sequence: TGTGCCAGCAGCGGCCCACTAGGTCCGGAAGAGACCCAGTACTTC.